This TCR beta chain was sequenced in a study of blood T cell repertoires in COVID-19 (TCRdb year 2020). Context from the whole study: Samples covering the acute and convalescent phases of COVID-19 were provided by collaborators in the United States, Italy and Spain. The material from the prospective study consisted of cDNA or gDNA derived from T cells, B-cell-depleted T cells, or PBMCs. Deeply sampled blood TCRbeta repertoires from subjects exposed to, actively infected with, or recovered from COVID-19 were included in the dataset. The repertoires were released in a freely available public database meant as a resource for research on the immune response to SARS-CoV-2. Samples were obtained from the ongoing ImmuneRACE study (first 160 participants) and from 950 to 1,500 subjects provided by 6 global collaborators. Nearly every sample came with metadata listing a de-identified subject ID, COVID-19 status, age in years and sex. Where available, HLA class I and class II types were obtained from metadata supplied by the sample provider rather than from assay-based typing.

To note about this clone: Which antigen it targets is not known. No quality values exist for individual bases; no much larger clone is one base distant.

Compared with germline, V lacks 1 base and J lacks 0 bases; bases without a gene match: 6. The CDR3 starts with the cysteine, ends with the phenylalanine, and has 18 residues. Only the CDR3 part of the read is kept: 54 bases, read in frame from the first base. Via the germline V gene (reference sequence), CDR1 is SGHNT and CDR2 YYREEE. TCRbeta CDR3 regions were amplified from genomic DNA by means of the immunoSEQ Assay, a bias-controlled multiplex PCR. On the study's bioinformatics: Within the assay, amplification of reference gene primers was used to estimate how many nucleated cells each sample contained. Sequence reads were collapsed and filtered to measure the absolute abundance of every unique TCRbeta CDR3 rearrangement. For each sample, productive Simpson clonality was calculated as the square root of Simpson's diversity index across productive rearrangements. The immuneACCESS repertoire file appears here via TCRdb, limited to in-frame rearrangements. These files lack a portion of the clones; in checked studies, under half of the deficit traces to unresolved V genes, and the cause of the others is not known. Clonal size and the V and J genes are those of that table, whereas D and trimming came from the DNA. Across this sample there are 200,000 to 300,000 clones, with around 90% seen only once. The top ten clonotypes cover 0.7% of the sample.

What the research found in general, with its limitations: The quantity of clinical and demographic metadata differed by source and by participant and was supplied without curation.

Whole blood was collected in K2EDTA tubes by collaborating institutions according to the institutions' own protocols. For TCRbeta analysis, collaborators shipped samples in one of three forms: frozen whole blood, isolated PBMCs, or DNA extracted from either of those sample types. The chain employs TRBV5-4 and TRBJ2-1; the central 11 bases match TRBD2. The TCR originated in a human donor in a cohort sampled during active COVID-19. Sequencing input: peripheral blood. The DNA reads TGTGCCAGCAGCTTGCCACCTAGCGGGAGGTTCTCCTACAATGAGCAGTTCTTC. Its translation reads: CASSLPPSGRFSYNEQFF.